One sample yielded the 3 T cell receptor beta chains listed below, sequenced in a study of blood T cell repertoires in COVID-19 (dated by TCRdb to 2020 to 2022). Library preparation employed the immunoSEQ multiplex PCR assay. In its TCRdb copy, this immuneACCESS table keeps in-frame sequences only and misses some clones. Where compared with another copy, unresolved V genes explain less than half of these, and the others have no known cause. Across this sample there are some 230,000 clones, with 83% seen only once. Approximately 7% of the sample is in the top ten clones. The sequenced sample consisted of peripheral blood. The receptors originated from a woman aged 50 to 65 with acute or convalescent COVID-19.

This chain's CDR3 is CASSLARAGGEYSPLHF. The DNA for the CDR3 is TGTGCCAGCAGCTTAGCGCGGGCAGGGGGCGAATATTCACCCCTCCACTTT. The chain uses TRBV7-2 and TRBJ1-6, with 8 bases identical to TRBD1. Germline V lookup: CDR1 SGHTA, CDR2 FQGNSA. This CDR3 contains 17 residues. V was pared by 0 bases and J by 8 bases, with 9 bases of the junction left unmatched. The full variable domain, rest sourced from reference TRBV7-2 and TRBJ1-6, is GAGVSQSPSNKVTEKGKDVELRCDPISGHTALYWYRQSLGQGLEFLIYFQGNSAPDKSGLPSDRFSAERTGGSVSTLTIQRTQQEDSAVYLCASSLARAGGEYSPLHFGNGTRLTVT.

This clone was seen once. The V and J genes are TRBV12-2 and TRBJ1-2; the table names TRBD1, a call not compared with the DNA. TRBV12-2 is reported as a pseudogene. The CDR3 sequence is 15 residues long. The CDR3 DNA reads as TGTGCAAGTCGCACCCGGACAGATGCCAACTATGGCTACACCTTC. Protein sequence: CASRTRTDANYGYTF.

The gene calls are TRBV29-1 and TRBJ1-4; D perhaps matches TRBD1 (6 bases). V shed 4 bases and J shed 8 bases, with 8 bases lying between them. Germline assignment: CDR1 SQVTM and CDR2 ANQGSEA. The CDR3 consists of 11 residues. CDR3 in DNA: TGCAGCGTTGTGGGGGCAGAAAAACTGTTTTTT. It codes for CSVVGAEKLFF.